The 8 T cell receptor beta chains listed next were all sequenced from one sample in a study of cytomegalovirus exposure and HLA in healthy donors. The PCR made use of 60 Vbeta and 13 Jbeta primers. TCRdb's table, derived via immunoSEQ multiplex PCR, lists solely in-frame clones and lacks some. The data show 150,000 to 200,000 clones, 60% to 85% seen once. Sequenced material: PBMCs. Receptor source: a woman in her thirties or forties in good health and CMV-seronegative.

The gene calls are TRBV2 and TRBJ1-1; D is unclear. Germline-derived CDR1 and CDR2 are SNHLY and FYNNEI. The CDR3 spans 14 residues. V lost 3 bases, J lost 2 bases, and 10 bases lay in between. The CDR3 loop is CASSERGRNTEAFF. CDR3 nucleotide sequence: TGTGCCAGCAGTGAGAGAGGGCGAAACACTGAAGCTTTCTTT.

The CDR3 DNA reads as TGTGCCAGTACTCGTCTAATCACTAATGAAAAACTGTTTTTT. Encoded protein: CASTRLITNEKLFF. The rearrangement links TRBV2 to TRBJ1-4; D gene unclear. The CDR3 runs to 14 residues. CDR1 SNHLY and CDR2 FYNNEI come from the germline V gene. Trimming stripped 9 bases from V and 2 bases from J, with 13 bases between. Variable domain in full (rest from reference TRBV2 and TRBJ1-4): EPEVTQTPSHQVTQMGQEVILRCVPISNHLYFYWYRQILGQKVEFLVSFYNNEISEKSEIFDDQFSVERPDGSNFTLKIRSTKLEDSAMYFCASTRLITNEKLFFGSGTQLSVL.

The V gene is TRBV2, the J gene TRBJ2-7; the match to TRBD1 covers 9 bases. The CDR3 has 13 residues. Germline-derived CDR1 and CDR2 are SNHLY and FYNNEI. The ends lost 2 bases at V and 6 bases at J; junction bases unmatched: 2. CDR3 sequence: CASSEPGQGEQYF. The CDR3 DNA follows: TGTGCCAGCAGTGAACCGGGACAGGGCGAGCAGTACTTC. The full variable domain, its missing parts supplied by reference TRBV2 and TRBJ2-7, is EPEVTQTPSHQVTQMGQEVILRCVPISNHLYFYWYRQILGQKVEFLVSFYNNEISEKSEIFDDQFSVERPDGSNFTLKIRSTKLEDSAMYFCASSEPGQGEQYFGPGTRLTVT.

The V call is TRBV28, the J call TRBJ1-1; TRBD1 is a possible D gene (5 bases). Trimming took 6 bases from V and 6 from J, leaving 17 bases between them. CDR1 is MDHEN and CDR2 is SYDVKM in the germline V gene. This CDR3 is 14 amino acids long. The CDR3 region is CASRSLGGAPEAFF. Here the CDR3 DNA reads TGTGCCAGCAGGTCCCTGGGTGGGGCGCCTGAAGCTTTCTTT.

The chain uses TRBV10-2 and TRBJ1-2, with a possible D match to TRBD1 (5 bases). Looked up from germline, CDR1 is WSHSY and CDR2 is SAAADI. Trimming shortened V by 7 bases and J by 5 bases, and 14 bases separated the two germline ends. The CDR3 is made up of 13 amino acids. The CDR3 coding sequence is TGCGCCAGCACTCCAGGGTCTCTGTATGGCTACACCTTC. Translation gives CASTPGSLYGYTF.

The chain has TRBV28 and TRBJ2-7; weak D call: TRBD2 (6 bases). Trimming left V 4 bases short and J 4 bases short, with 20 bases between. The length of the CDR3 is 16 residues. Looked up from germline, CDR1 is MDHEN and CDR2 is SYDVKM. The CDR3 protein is CASSYGSGGSLYEQYF. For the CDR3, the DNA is TGTGCCAGCAGTTATGGGAGTGGAGGGTCGTTGTACGAGCAGTACTTC.

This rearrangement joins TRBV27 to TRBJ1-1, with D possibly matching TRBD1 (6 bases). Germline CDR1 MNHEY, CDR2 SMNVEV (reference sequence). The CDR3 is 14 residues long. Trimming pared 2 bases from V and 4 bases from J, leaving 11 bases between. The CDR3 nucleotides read TGTGCCAGCAGTTTACCCGGGGGGGCCACTGAAGCTTTCTTT. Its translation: CASSLPGGATEAFF.

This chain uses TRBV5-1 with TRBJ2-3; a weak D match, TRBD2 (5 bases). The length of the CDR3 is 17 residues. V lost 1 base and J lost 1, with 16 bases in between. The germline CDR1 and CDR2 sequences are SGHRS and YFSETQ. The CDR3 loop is CASSLFPRGSRTDTQYF. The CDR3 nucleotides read TGCGCCAGCAGCTTGTTTCCTCGGGGTTCCCGCACAGATACGCAGTATTTT.